This paragraph reports one T cell receptor beta chain. This specimen comes from a study of T cell responses to AZD1222 COVID-19 vaccine. Measured with immunoSEQ multiplex PCR; TCRdb has only the in-frame clones, and not every one. This sample has roughly 140,000 clones, with 88% found just once. Germline CDR1 reads ENHRY; CDR2 reads SYGVKD. V was trimmed by 11 bases and J by 4 bases, leaving 17 bases between them. The CDR3 has 14 amino acids. The sample was peripheral blood, taken 28 days after the second AZD1222 dose. The TCR sequence derives from an adult who received the AZD1222 COVID-19 vaccine. The V and J genes are TRBV10-3 and TRBJ2-2, with D perhaps TRBD1 or TRBD2 (6 bases each). The CDR3 is CAVQPGAGTGELFF. In nucleotides, the CDR3 is TGTGCCGTCCAACCGGGGGCTGGCACCGGGGAGCTGTTTTTT.